The 8 T cell receptor beta chains listed next were all sequenced from one sample in a study of T cell repertoires in aging, cancer and after chemotherapy. TCR beta rearrangements were amplified from peripheral blood genomic DNA. Rearranged V-D-J TRB sequences were amplified with a mixed TRB-A/B primer pool. TCRdb reprocessed the multiplex PCR reads with MiXCR, giving one entry per CDR3 protein. The sample carries roughly 4,200 distinct CDR3 sequences, about a quarter recorded once. What was sequenced was blood. Source of these receptors: a human donor with a blood cancer.

This clonotype appeared a few times. The chain employs TRBV13 and TRBJ2-3, with D perhaps TRBD2 (5 bases). CDR3 length: 14 residues. Germline V CDR1 and CDR2: PRHDT, FYEKMQ (reference sequence). The V and J ends lost 5 bases and 5 bases respectively, with 14 bases between them. CDR3 in amino acids: CASSPSGWGDTQYF. In DNA, the CDR3 is TGTGCCAGCAGCCCCTCGGGATGGGGAGATACGCAGTATTTT.

This clonotype was observed a few times. The rearrangement links TRBV18 to TRBJ2-3; D is undetermined. The CDR3 consists of 14 residues. CDR1 is KGHSH, CDR2 LQKENI, per germline. Trimming took off 3 bases at V and 1 base at J, with 8 bases between the two ends. For the CDR3, the DNA is TGTGCCAGCTCACCCGCACAGCGCACAGATACGCAGTATTTT. It translates to CASSPAQRTDTQYF.

This chain uses TRBV5-1 with TRBJ2-5; 8 bases agree with TRBD1. V gave up 0 bases and J gave up 5 bases; unmatched junction bases: 12. The CDR3 is 17 residues long. Germline V gene sequence: CDR1 SGHRS, CDR2 YFSETQ. DNA for the CDR3: TGCGCCAGCAGCTTGGCAGGGACAGGCTCCACCGGGGAGACCCAGTACTTC. It codes for CASSLAGTGSTGETQYF.

In its sample, this clonotype ranks as medium-sized. The chain has TRBV6-1 and TRBJ2-7; D is undetermined. Germline V gene data show CDR1 as MNHNS and CDR2 as SASEGT. V lost 7 bases, J lost 3 bases, and 19 bases lay in between. The length of the CDR3 is 15 residues. CDR3 DNA: TGTGCCAGCACTCAAGAGCCCTCGGGCCTCTACGAGCAGTACTTC. It yields the protein CASTQEPSGLYEQYF.

By proportion, this clonotype is large. The V call is TRBV19, the J call TRBJ2-7, with D perhaps matching TRBD2 (6 bases). The ends were cut back, 0 bases at V and 5 bases at J, with 11 bases in the middle. Germline lookup yields CDR1 LNHDA and CDR2 SQIVND (reference sequence). CDR3 length equals 14 residues. CDR3 nucleotide sequence: TGTGCCAGTAGTATAGATCCTTGGGAGGACGAGCAGTACTTC. As protein: CASSIDPWEDEQYF.

The CDR3 DNA reads TGTGCCACCAGCAGAGAGCGGGGCTACGAGCAGTACTTC. Translation gives CATSRERGYEQYF. The chain is built from TRBV15 and TRBJ2-7, with a possible D match to TRBD2 (6 bases). Germline CDR1 reads LNHNV; CDR2 reads YYDKDF (reference sequence). V gave up 0 bases and J gave up 3 bases, with 6 bases separating them. The CDR3 is 13 amino acids.

This clonotype is medium-sized in the sample. The chain couples TRBV19 to TRBJ2-1; 8 nucleotides align to TRBD2. Germline V gives CDR1 LNHDA, CDR2 SQIVND (reference sequence). V trimming: 3 bases; J trimming: 5 bases; junction bases outside the gene matches: 6. This CDR3 contains 15 residues. This CDR3 is CASSMWREADNEQFF. DNA of the CDR3: TGTGCCAGTAGTATGTGGCGGGAGGCGGACAATGAGCAGTTCTTC.

This chain joins TRBV11-2 and TRBJ2-3, with 14 bases that match TRBD2. V trimming: 5 bases; J trimming: 2 bases; junction bases outside the gene matches: 6. The germline V gene has CDR1 SGHAT and CDR2 FQNNGV. This CDR3 has 17 amino acids. The CDR3 spells CASSRTSGRRYTDTQYF. CDR3 bases: TGTGCCAGCAGCCGGACTAGCGGGAGGCGGTACACAGATACGCAGTATTTT.